The present T cell receptor (beta chain) was sequenced within a study of CD8 T cells in ankylosing spondylitis. The study, taken as a whole, reports: As reported, disease-linked clones showed significant enrichment in matched ankylosing spondylitis synovial fluid. Disease-linked clones, CD8+, were relatively rare in peripheral blood. Reactive arthritis synovial fluid and blood were previously reported to contain some motif variants. Within ankylosing spondylitis blood, a TCR beta motif made up of seven or eight highly homologous variants appeared to be characteristic.

CDR3 length equals 14 residues. The germline V gene has CDR1 SGHAT and CDR2 FQDESV (reference sequence). Trimming left V 3 bases short and J 3 bases short, with 11 bases between. The table lists this clonotype with a few counts. What it binds is unknown. Quantitative 5'-RACE was performed with molecular barcodes, and it yielded the TCR beta libraries. TCRdb processed the 5' RACE reads anew with MiXCR; each CDR3 protein has one entry. The sample carries a few hundred thousand distinct CDR3 sequences, 15% to 20% recorded once. The receptor's source is a male donor with ankylosing spondylitis. The rearrangement links TRBV11-1 to TRBJ1-1, with D tentatively TRBD1 (6 bases). Material for sequencing was blood, either unsorted or a sorted T cell fraction (not recorded which). CDR3 loop: CASSLDRLDTEAFF. CDR3 nucleotides: TGTGCCAGCAGCTTGGACAGATTAGACACTGAAGCTTTCTTT.